The T cell receptor (beta chain) described here comes from a study of blood T cell repertoires in COVID-19. The authors' processing: How many nucleated cells were present was estimated from reference gene primer amplification. Here immunoSEQ multiplex PCR was the method, and the copy in TCRdb shows in-frame clones only, minus some. V and J calls plus clone size are reproduced from that table; the DNA served to infer D and trimming. The data hold about 270,000 clones, with around nine tenths observed a single time. The CDR3 sequence is 14 residues long. The V gene lost 4 bases and the J gene lost 1 base, with 13 bases spanning the gap. CDR1 is GTSNPN and CDR2 is SVGIG in the germline V gene (reference sequence).

The chain combines TRBV30 with TRBJ1-1; D gene unclear. Sequenced: PBMCs or T cells enriched from blood (not recorded which). The origin of this receptor is a woman aged 18-29 years who had recovered from COVID-19. CDR3 loop: CAWIEIPKNTEAFF. The CDR3 region has the DNA TGTGCCTGGATTGAGATCCCTAAGAACACTGAAGCTTTCTTT.